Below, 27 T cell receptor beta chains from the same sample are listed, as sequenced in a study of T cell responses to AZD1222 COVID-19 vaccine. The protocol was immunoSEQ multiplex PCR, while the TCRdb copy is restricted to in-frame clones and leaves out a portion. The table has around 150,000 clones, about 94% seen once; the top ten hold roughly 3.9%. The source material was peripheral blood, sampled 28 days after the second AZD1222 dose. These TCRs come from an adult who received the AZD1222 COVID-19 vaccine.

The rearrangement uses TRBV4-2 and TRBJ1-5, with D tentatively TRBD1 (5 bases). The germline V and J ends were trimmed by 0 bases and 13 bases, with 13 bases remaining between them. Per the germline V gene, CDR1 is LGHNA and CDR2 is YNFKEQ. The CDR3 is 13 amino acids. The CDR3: CASSQDDSRPQHF. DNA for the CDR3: TGTGCCAGCAGCCAAGACGACAGTCGGCCACAGCATTTT.

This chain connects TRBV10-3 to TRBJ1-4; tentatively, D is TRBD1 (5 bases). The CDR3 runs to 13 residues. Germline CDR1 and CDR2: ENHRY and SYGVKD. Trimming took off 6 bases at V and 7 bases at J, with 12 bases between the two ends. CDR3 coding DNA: TGTGCCATCAGGACGAACGGGACTGAAAAACTGTTTTTT. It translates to CAIRTNGTEKLFF.

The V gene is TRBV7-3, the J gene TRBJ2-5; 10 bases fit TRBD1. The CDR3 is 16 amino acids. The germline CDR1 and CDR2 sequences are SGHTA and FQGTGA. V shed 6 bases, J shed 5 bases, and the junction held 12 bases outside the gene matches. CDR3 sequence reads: CASSLNRQGAGETQYF. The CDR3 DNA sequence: TGTGCCAGCAGTTTGAATCGACAGGGGGCCGGTGAGACCCAGTACTTC. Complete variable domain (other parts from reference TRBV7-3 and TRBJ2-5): GAGVSQTPSNKVTEKGKYVELRCDPISGHTALYWYRQSLGQGPEFLIYFQGTGAADDSGLPNDRFFAVRPEGSVSTLKIQRTERGDSAVYLCASSLNRQGAGETQYFGPGTRLLVL.

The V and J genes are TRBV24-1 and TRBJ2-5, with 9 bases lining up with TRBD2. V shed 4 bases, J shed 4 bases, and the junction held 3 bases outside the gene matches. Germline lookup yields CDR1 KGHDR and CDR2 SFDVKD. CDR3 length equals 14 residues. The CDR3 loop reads CATSDAGGRETQYF. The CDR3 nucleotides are TGTGCCACCAGTGACGCGGGGGGGAGAGAGACCCAGTACTTC.

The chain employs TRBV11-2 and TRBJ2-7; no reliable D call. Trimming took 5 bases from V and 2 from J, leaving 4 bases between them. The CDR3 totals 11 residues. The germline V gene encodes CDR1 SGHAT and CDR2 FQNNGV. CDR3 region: CASSLPYEQYF. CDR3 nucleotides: TGTGCCAGCAGCCTACCCTACGAGCAGTACTTC.

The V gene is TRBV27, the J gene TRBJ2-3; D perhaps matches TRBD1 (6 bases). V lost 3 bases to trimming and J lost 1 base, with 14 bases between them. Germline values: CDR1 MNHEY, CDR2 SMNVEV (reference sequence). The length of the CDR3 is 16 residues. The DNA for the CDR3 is TGTGCCAGCAGTTTCAGGGGTAGTATCGGCACAGATACGCAGTATTTT. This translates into CASSFRGSIGTDTQYF.

CDR3 region: CASSLPGGLEETQYF. Written as DNA, the CDR3 is TGTGCCAGCAGCCTTCCGGGGGGCTTGGAAGAGACCCAGTACTTC. The chain recombines TRBV4-2 with TRBJ2-5; D possibly corresponds to TRBD2 (7 bases). Per the germline V gene, CDR1 is LGHNA and CDR2 is YNFKEQ. V lost 4 bases and J lost 3, with 15 bases in between. The CDR3 spans 15 residues.

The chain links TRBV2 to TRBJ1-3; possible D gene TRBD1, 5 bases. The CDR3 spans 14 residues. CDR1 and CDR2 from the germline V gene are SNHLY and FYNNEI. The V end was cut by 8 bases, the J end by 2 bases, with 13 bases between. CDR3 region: CASEGQGTGNTIYF. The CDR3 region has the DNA TGTGCCAGCGAGGGCCAGGGAACTGGAAACACCATATATTTT.

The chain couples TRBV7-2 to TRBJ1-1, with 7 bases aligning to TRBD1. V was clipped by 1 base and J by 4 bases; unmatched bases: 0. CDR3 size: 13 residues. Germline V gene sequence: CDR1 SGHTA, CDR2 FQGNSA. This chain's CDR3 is CASSLEGATEAFF. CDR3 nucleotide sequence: TGTGCCAGCAGCTTAGAGGGGGCCACTGAAGCTTTCTTT.

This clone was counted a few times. The CDR3 reads CASSIVGTGYYGYTF. In DNA form, the CDR3 reads TGTGCCAGTAGTATTGTGGGGACAGGGTACTATGGCTACACCTTC. The J gene is TRBJ1-2, the V gene TRBV19; 9 bases are a match to TRBD1. Unmatched junction bases numbered 5, after V lost 3 bases and J lost 3 bases. The CDR3 is 15 residues long. Germline loops: CDR1 LNHDA, CDR2 SQIVND (reference sequence).

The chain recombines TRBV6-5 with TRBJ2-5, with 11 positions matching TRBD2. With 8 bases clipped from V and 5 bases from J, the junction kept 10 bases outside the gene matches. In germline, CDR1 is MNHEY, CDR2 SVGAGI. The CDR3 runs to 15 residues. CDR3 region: CASRGTSGSWETQYF. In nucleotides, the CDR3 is TGTGCCAGCCGGGGGACTAGCGGTTCGTGGGAGACCCAGTACTTC.

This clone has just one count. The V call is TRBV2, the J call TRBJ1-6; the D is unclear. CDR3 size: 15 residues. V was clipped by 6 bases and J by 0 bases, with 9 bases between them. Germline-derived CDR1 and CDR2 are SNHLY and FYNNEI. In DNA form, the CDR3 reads TGTGCCAGCAGCCCCAGTGTCTCCTATAATTCACCCCTCCACTTT. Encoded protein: CASSPSVSYNSPLHF.

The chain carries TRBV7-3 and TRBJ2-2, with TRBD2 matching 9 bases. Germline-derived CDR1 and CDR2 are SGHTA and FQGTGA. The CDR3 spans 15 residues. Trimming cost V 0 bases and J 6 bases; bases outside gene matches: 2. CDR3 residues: CASSLTGTSSGELFF. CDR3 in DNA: TGTGCCAGCAGCTTAACCGGGACTAGCTCCGGGGAGCTGTTTTTT.

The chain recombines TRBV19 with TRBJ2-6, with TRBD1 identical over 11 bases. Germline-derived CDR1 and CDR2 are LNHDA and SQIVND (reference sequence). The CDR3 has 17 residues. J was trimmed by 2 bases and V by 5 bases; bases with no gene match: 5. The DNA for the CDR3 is TGTGCCAGTAGTGACGGACAGGGGGCTACTGGGGCCAACGTCCTGACTTTC. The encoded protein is CASSDGQGATGANVLTF.

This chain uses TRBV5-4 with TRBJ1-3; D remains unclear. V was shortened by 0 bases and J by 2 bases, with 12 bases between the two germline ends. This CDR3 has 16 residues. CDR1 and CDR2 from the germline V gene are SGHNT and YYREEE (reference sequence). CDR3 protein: CASSLEGRITGNTIYF. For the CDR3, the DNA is TGTGCCAGCAGCTTGGAGGGCAGGATCACTGGAAACACCATATATTTT. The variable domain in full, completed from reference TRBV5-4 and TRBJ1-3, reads ETGVTQSPTHLIKTRGQQVTLRCSSQSGHNTVSWYQQALGQGPQFIFQYYREEENGRGNFPPRFSGLQFPNYSSELNVNALELDDSALYLCASSLEGRITGNTIYFGEGSWLTVV.

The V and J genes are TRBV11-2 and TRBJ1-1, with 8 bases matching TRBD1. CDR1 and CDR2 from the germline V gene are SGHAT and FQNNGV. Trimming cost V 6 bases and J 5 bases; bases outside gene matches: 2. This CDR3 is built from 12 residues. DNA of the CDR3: TGTGCCAGCAGTCGACAGGGGACTGAAGCTTTCTTT. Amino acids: CASSRQGTEAFF.

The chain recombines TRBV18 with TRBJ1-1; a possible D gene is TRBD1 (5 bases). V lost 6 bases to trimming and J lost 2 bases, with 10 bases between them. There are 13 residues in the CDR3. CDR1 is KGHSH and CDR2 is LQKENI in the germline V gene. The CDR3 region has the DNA TGTGCCAGCTCCCCGACAGTTAACACTGAAGCTTTCTTT. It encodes CASSPTVNTEAFF. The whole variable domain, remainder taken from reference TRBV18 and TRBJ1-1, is NAGVMQNPRHLVRRRGQEARLRCSPMKGHSHVYWYRQLPEEGLKFMVYLQKENIIDESGMPKERFSAEFPKEGPSILRIQQVVRGDSAAYFCASSPTVNTEAFFGQGTRLTVV.

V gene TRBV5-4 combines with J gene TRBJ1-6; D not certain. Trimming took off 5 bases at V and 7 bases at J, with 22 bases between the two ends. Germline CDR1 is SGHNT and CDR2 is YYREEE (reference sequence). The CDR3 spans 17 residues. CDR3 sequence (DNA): TGTGCCAGCAGTCGTATTAAGACCGCCGACCGGAATTCACCCCTCCACTTT. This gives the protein CASSRIKTADRNSPLHF.

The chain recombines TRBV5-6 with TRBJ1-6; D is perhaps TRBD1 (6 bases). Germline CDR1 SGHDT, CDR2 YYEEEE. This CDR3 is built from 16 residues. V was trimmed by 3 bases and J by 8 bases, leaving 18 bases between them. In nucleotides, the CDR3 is TGTGCCAGCAGCTCCCCGGGGGGCGCCCTTGATTCACCCCTCCACTTT. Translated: CASSSPGGALDSPLHF.

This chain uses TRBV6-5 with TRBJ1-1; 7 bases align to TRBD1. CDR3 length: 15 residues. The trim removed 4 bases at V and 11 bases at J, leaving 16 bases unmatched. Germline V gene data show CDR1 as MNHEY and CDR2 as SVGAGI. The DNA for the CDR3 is TGTGCCAGCAGTTCCTATGGGGGACAGCCTTCAGAGGCTTTCTTT. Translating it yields CASSSYGGQPSEAFF.

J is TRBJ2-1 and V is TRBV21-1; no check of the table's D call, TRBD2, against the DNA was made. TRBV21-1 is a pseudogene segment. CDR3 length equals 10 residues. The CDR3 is CASRDNEQFF. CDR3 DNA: TGTGCCAGCCGGGACAATGAGCAGTTCTTC.

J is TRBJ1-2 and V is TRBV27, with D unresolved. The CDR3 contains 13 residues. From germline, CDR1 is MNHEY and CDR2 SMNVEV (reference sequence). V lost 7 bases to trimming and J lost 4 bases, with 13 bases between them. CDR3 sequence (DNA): TGTGCCAGCATGAGAGACCGAGGCTATGGCTACACCTTC. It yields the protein CASMRDRGYGYTF.

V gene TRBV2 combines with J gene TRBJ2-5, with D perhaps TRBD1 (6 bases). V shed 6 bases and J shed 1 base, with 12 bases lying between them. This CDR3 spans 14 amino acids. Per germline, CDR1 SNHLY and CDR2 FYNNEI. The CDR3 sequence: CASRGDMSQETQYF. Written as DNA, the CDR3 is TGTGCCAGCAGGGGGGACATGTCCCAAGAGACCCAGTACTTC.

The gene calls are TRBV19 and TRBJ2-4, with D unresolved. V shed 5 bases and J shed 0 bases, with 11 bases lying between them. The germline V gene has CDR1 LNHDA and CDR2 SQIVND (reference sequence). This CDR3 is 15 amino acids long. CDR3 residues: CASSPMTLAKNIQYF. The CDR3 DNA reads TGTGCCAGTAGTCCGATGACGTTAGCCAAAAACATTCAGTACTTC.

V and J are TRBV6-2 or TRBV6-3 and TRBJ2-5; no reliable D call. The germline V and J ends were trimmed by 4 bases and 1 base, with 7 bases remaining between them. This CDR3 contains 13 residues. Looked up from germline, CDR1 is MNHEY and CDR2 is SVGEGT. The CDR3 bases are TGTGCCAGCAGTTCGCTCGTCCAAGAGACCCAGTACTTC. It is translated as CASSSLVQETQYF.

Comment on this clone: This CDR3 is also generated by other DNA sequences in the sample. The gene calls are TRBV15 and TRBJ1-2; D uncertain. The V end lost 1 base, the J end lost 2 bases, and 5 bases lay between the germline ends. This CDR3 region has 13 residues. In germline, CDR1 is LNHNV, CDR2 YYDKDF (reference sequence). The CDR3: CATSRVRNYGYTF. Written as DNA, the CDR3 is TGTGCCACCAGCAGAGTCAGGAACTATGGCTACACCTTC.

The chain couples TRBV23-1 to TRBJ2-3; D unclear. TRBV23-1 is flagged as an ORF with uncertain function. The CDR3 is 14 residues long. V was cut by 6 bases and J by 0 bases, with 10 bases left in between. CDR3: CASRLRTSTDTQYF. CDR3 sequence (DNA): TGCGCCAGCAGGCTCAGAACTAGCACAGATACGCAGTATTTT.